Each of the 29 T cell receptor beta chains below was sequenced from the same sample in a study of cytomegalovirus exposure and HLA in healthy donors. PCR primers comprised 60 Vbeta and 13 Jbeta primers. Repertoires were generated with immunoSEQ multiplex PCR, while TCRdb's copy carries only in-frame clones and drops some. The sample includes 170,000 or so clones, about four fifths of them seen just once. What was sequenced was PBMCs. All receptors come from a man between 18 and 29 years old in good health and CMV-seronegative.

The V gene is TRBV7-6, the J gene TRBJ2-3; 7 bases map to TRBD1. Trimming removed 4 bases from V and 0 bases from J; junction bases left unmatched: 7. Germline assignment: CDR1 SGHVS and CDR2 FNYEAQ. There are 16 residues in the CDR3. As DNA, the CDR3 is TGTGCCAGCAGCTCGGGGACAGAGAAAAGCACAGATACGCAGTATTTT. Amino acids: CASSSGTEKSTDTQYF.

The chain combines TRBV29-1 with TRBJ2-1, with TRBD1 as a possible D gene (6 bases). Germline assignment: CDR1 SQVTM and CDR2 ANQGSEA. Trimming cost V 6 bases and J 3 bases, with 6 bases left between them. This CDR3 region has 11 residues. CDR3 bases: TGCAGCGTGGACAGCTACAATGAGCAGTTCTTC. Encoded protein: CSVDSYNEQFF.

The rearrangement joins TRBV19 to TRBJ2-7; tentatively, D is TRBD1 (6 bases). The ends were cut back, 1 base at V and 2 bases at J, with 12 bases in the middle. The CDR3 loop spans 15 amino acids. CDR1 is LNHDA, CDR2 SQIVND, per germline (reference sequence). Here the CDR3 DNA reads TGTGCCAGTAGTATAGGTCCGGGACAAACCTACGAGCAGTACTTC. Its protein product is CASSIGPGQTYEQYF.

The chain uses TRBV19 and TRBJ1-1; D not resolved. The CDR3 runs 11 residues. Germline V gene data show CDR1 as LNHDA and CDR2 as SQIVND (reference sequence). The germline V and J ends were trimmed by 7 bases and 7 bases, with 10 bases remaining between them. In DNA, the CDR3 is TGTGCCAGTACCCGAAGCTATGAAGCTTTCTTT. Amino acids: CASTRSYEAFF.

The CDR3: CAISPRVGTEAFF. Here the CDR3 DNA reads TGTGCCATCAGTCCCCGGGTGGGTACTGAAGCTTTCTTT. The chain recombines TRBV10-3 with TRBJ1-1; D remains unclear. The CDR3 sequence is 13 residues long. V lost 5 bases and J lost 5, with 12 bases in between. From germline, CDR1 is ENHRY and CDR2 SYGVKD.

V and J are TRBV4-1 and TRBJ1-5; D call uncertain. The CDR3 sequence is 17 residues long. V was pared by 2 bases and J by 0 bases, with 14 bases between. From germline, CDR1 is MGHRA and CDR2 YSYEKL. CDR3 coding DNA: TGCGCCAGCAGCCAAACACTCGCTAGAAATAGCAATCAGCCCCAGCATTTT. Amino acid sequence: CASSQTLARNSNQPQHF.

The rearrangement links TRBV5-1 to TRBJ2-2; no firm D call. This CDR3 has 13 residues. Trimming removed 6 bases at V and 2 bases at J, with 8 bases between. From germline, CDR1 is SGHRS and CDR2 YFSETQ. DNA of the CDR3: TGCGCCAGCACGAGGCCCAACACCGGGGAGCTGTTTTTT. Amino acids: CASTRPNTGELFF.

This clone was detected only once. V usage is TRBV10-3 and J usage is TRBJ1-2; a weak D match, TRBD1 (5 bases). Deletions cut 2 bases from V and 2 bases from J, with 12 bases between. Germline CDR1 ENHRY, CDR2 SYGVKD. The CDR3 consists of 15 residues. The CDR3 spells CAISEGAAQNYGYTF. The CDR3 DNA reads TGTGCCATCAGTGAGGGGGCAGCTCAAAACTATGGCTACACCTTC.

In regard to this clone: The junction departs from germline at one end; a sequencing error may be responsible. The chain is built from TRBV18 and TRBJ1-3; no reliable D call. Germline loops: CDR1 KGHSH, CDR2 LQKENI. The CDR3 covers 14 residues. CDR3 sequence reads: CASSPDNAGNTIYF. In nucleotides, the CDR3 is TGTGCCAGCTCACCAGACAACGCTGGGAACACCATATATTTT.

CDR3 DNA: TGTGCCAGCAGCCGCAGGGAAGGGGAGCTGTTTTTT. Translated: CASSRREGELFF. V usage is TRBV11-3 and J usage is TRBJ2-2, with D perhaps matching TRBD1 (5 bases). The CDR3 is made up of 12 amino acids. Germline assignment: CDR1 SGHNT and CDR2 YENEEA. V was trimmed by 5 bases and J by 8 bases, leaving 9 bases between them.

The chain is built from TRBV27 and TRBJ2-1, with D tentatively TRBD2 (5 bases). V lost 3 bases and J lost 1, with 10 bases in between. The CDR3 spans 15 residues. CDR1 and CDR2 from the germline V gene are MNHEY and SMNVEV (reference sequence). In DNA form, the CDR3 reads TGTGCCAGCAGTTTCACGGGGAGTTCCTACAATGAGCAGTTCTTC. Its protein product is CASSFTGSSYNEQFF.

The chain employs TRBV28 and TRBJ2-7, with 10 bases that match TRBD2. Germline CDR1 reads MDHEN; CDR2 reads SYDVKM. Trimming cost V 3 bases and J 0 bases; bases outside gene matches: 11. The CDR3 covers 18 residues. CDR3 sequence (DNA): TGTGCCAGCAGTTTTAAAGCGGGAGGGAAATCGAGCTCCTACGAGCAGTACTTC. This encodes CASSFKAGGKSSSYEQYF.

The V gene is TRBV30, the J gene TRBJ2-7, with TRBD2 identical over 13 bases. The ends lost 0 bases at V and 6 bases at J; junction bases unmatched: 2. The CDR3 contains 14 residues. Germline loops: CDR1 GTSNPN, CDR2 SVGIG (reference sequence). CDR3 coding DNA: TGTGCCTGGAGTGTGTGGACTAGCGGGGGCGAGCAGTACTTC. This gives the protein CAWSVWTSGGEQYF.

The chain uses TRBV2 and TRBJ1-5, with 8 bases fitting TRBD1. The junction had 5 bases not matched to a gene; V was cut back by 4 bases and J by 6 bases. The germline V gene encodes CDR1 SNHLY and CDR2 FYNNEI. This CDR3 has 14 residues. The CDR3 sequence is CASSGQGFGQPQHF. Written as DNA, the CDR3 is TGTGCCAGCAGTGGACAGGGGTTCGGTCAGCCCCAGCATTTT.

The chain uses TRBV25-1 and TRBJ2-7; TRBD2 matches 7 bases. TRBJ2-4 explains the end of the DNA better; the J call may be wrong. The germline V gene has CDR1 MGHDK and CDR2 SYGVNS. This CDR3 spans 14 amino acids. As DNA, the CDR3 is TGTGCCAGCAGTGGGGTCGGGGGGACGGCCATTCAGTACTTC. Its protein product is CASSGVGGTAIQYF.

The rearrangement uses TRBV5-4 and TRBJ2-3; D possibly corresponds to TRBD2 (7 bases). V was shortened by 0 bases and J by 1 base, with 12 bases between the two germline ends. The CDR3 extends over 16 amino acids. Germline CDR1 is SGHNT and CDR2 is YYREEE (reference sequence). The CDR3 DNA sequence: TGTGCCAGCAGCTTGGCCGTAGGGGGGGGCACAGATACGCAGTATTTT. It is translated as CASSLAVGGGTDTQYF.

The chain employs TRBV10-3 and TRBJ2-3; no reliable D call. This CDR3 has 15 residues. Germline V gives CDR1 ENHRY, CDR2 SYGVKD. Trimming removed 0 bases at V and 0 bases at J, with 7 bases between. In DNA, the CDR3 is TGTGCCATCAGTGAGTCGAACGGTAGCACAGATACGCAGTATTTT. Residues: CAISESNGSTDTQYF.

This chain joins TRBV19 and TRBJ1-5, with no clear D. The CDR3 covers 12 residues. V was pared by 6 bases and J by 2 bases, with 5 bases between. CDR1 is LNHDA, CDR2 SQIVND, per germline (reference sequence). The CDR3 nucleotides read TGTGCCAGTAGACGGGGCAATCAGCCCCAGCATTTT. This translates into CASRRGNQPQHF.

The sample holds a few counts of this clone. The V gene is TRBV6-4, the J gene TRBJ2-2; the D gene is possibly TRBD1 (8 bases). The CDR3 loop spans 16 amino acids. Germline-derived CDR1 and CDR2 are MRHNA and SNTAGT. V dropped 2 bases and J dropped 5 bases, with 15 bases sitting between them. The CDR3 loop is CASSDTTGGETGELFF. The CDR3 DNA reads TGTGCCAGCAGTGACACAACAGGGGGGGAAACCGGGGAGCTGTTTTTT.

The chain employs TRBV5-6 and TRBJ1-1; 7 bases match TRBD1. V shed 4 bases, J shed 5 bases, and the junction held 8 bases outside the gene matches. The CDR3 has 14 residues. Germline V lookup: CDR1 SGHDT, CDR2 YYEEEE. The CDR3 region is CASSLSTGVTEAFF. The CDR3 DNA reads TGTGCCAGCAGCCTTTCAACAGGGGTGACTGAAGCTTTCTTT.

V gene TRBV10-3 combines with J gene TRBJ2-1, with a tentative D call TRBD1 (5 bases). The CDR3 runs to 15 residues. Germline V gene sequence: CDR1 ENHRY, CDR2 SYGVKD. The V gene lost 5 bases and the J gene lost 3 bases, with 14 bases spanning the gap. CDR3 region: CAISRSDTSYNEQFF. The CDR3 DNA sequence: TGTGCCATCAGTCGCTCGGACACCAGCTACAATGAGCAGTTCTTC.

V gene TRBV5-1 combines with J gene TRBJ1-5, with D hard to call. Germline CDR1 SGHRS, CDR2 YFSETQ. CDR3 length equals 13 residues. V lost 1 base and J 4 bases, leaving 6 bases between the germline ends. The CDR3 region is CASSLSGNQPQHF. The CDR3 nucleotides read TGCGCCAGCAGCTTGTCGGGAAATCAGCCCCAGCATTTT.

This chain uses TRBV18 with TRBJ2-5; 10 bases are shared with TRBD2. Germline V gene lookup returns CDR1 KGHSH and CDR2 LQKENI. The CDR3 runs 15 residues. J gave up 1 base and V 4 bases, and 3 bases lay outside the gene matches. Here the CDR3 reads CASSRGLALQETQYF. The CDR3 DNA follows: TGTGCCAGCTCACGGGGACTAGCGCTCCAAGAGACCCAGTACTTC.

DNA of the CDR3: TGTGCCAGCAGCTTAGGGTACGGCACTGAAGCTTTCTTT. As protein: CASSLGYGTEAFF. The V call is TRBV7-2, the J call TRBJ1-1; D unclear. Trimming stripped 1 base from V and 4 bases from J, with 7 bases between. The CDR3 runs 13 residues. Germline CDR1 SGHTA, CDR2 FQGNSA.

This clone was seen a single time. J is TRBJ1-4 and V is TRBV10-2; 7 bases are shared with TRBD1. The CDR3 has 15 amino acids. CDR1 is WSHSY and CDR2 is SAAADI in the germline V gene. The trim removed 3 bases at V and 0 bases at J, leaving 1 base unmatched. CDR3 DNA sequence: TGCGCCAGCAGTGACCAGGGGGCAACTAATGAAAAACTGTTTTTT. This codes for CASSDQGATNEKLFF.

The sample holds a few counts of this clone. The chain has TRBV4-1 and TRBJ2-7; 10 nucleotides match TRBD1. This CDR3 has 15 amino acids. With 3 bases clipped from V and 2 bases from J, the junction kept 4 bases outside the gene matches. CDR1 MGHRA and CDR2 YSYEKL come from the germline V gene. CDR3 protein: CASSHGQGGTYEQYF. Written as DNA, the CDR3 is TGCGCCAGCAGCCACGGACAGGGGGGCACCTACGAGCAGTACTTC.

This clone has only one observation. The rearrangement uses TRBV4-1 and TRBJ2-1; 8 bases map to TRBD2. Per the germline V gene, CDR1 is MGHRA and CDR2 is YSYEKL. The CDR3 runs 17 residues. V lost 2 bases to trimming and J lost 1 base; unmatched junction nucleotides: 7. As DNA, the CDR3 is TGCGCCAGCAGCCAAAAATTAGCGGGAACGTCCTACAATGAGCAGTTCTTC. It translates to CASSQKLAGTSYNEQFF.

Concerning this clone itself: The junction differs from germline at one of its ends, possibly a read error. The chain links TRBV19 to TRBJ1-6, with TRBD1 matching over 10 bases. CDR3 length equals 14 residues. CDR1 and CDR2 from the germline V gene are LNHDA and SQIVND (reference sequence). For the CDR3, the DNA is TGTGTCAGTAGTTGGACAGGGGGTTTTTCACCCCTCCACTTT. Translated, it gives CVSSWTGGFSPLHF.

This clone appeared once. V is TRBV7-9 and J is TRBJ1-5; D remains ambiguous. The length of the CDR3 is 15 residues. Trimming pared 5 bases from V and 4 bases from J, leaving 15 bases between. The V gene's germline CDR1 is SEHNR and CDR2 FQNEAQ (reference sequence). The CDR3 DNA is TGTGCCAGCAGCCGGTTAGGGAGTCAAAATCAGCCCCAGCATTTT. Translated: CASSRLGSQNQPQHF.